This T cell receptor beta chain was found in a study of cytomegalovirus exposure and HLA in healthy donors. Study-wide results and caveats: A later analysis linked about 17,000 TCR beta sequences to HLA alleles at 0.05 false discovery rate. Evidence from a later analysis indicated that most CMV-associated TCR beta chains looked HLA-restricted.

J lost 3 bases, V lost 2 bases, and 11 bases had no gene match. The CDR3 covers 17 residues. Germline CDR1 reads MDHEN; CDR2 reads SYDVKM. The PCR contained 60 Vbeta and 13 Jbeta primers. Assay used: immunoSEQ multiplex PCR; TCRdb lists only in-frame clones, some missing. This sample yields fewer than 100,000 clones, of which 75% to 80% are seen a single time; roughly 7.7% belongs to the top ten. This clone was detected once. Its cognate antigen is unknown. The V and J genes are TRBV28 and TRBJ1-1; TRBD1 aligns across 8 bases. The sequence came from a female donor in good health and CMV-seronegative. Sequenced material: PBMCs. The CDR3 loop reads CASSLGPQGDGDTEAFF. As DNA, the CDR3 is TGTGCCAGCAGTTTAGGGCCACAGGGGGATGGGGACACTGAAGCTTTCTTT.